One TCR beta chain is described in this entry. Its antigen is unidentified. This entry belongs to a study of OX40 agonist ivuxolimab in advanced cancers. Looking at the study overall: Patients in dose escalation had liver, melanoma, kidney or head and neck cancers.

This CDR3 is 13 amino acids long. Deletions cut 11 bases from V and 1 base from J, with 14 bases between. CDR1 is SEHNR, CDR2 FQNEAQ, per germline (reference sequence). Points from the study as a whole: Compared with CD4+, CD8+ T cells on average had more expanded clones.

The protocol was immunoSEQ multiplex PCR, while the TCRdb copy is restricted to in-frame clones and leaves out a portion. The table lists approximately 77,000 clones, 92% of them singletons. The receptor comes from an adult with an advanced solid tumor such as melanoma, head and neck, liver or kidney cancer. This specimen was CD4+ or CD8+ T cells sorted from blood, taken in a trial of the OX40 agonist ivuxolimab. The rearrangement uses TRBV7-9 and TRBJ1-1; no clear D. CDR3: CAFRPPGNTEAFF. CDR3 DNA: TGTGCCTTTCGACCGCCAGGGAACACTGAAGCTTTCTTT.